This entry lists 32 T cell receptor beta chains sequenced from one sample in a study of blood T cell repertoires in COVID-19 (dated by TCRdb to 2018 to 2021). The library relied on the immunoSEQ multiplex PCR assay. TCRdb took this table from immuneACCESS and kept in-frame rearrangements with V and J called. Such tables lack part of the clones; where checked against another copy, unresolved V genes explain under half of the gap, and the rest is unexplained. The sample includes roughly 120,000 clones, with around 80% observed a single time. The ten biggest clones cover around 4% of the sample. Sequencing was carried out using peripheral blood. The source is a human donor in a cohort sampled during active or convalescent COVID-19.

The rearrangement links TRBV28 to TRBJ2-5; TRBD1 might be the D (5 bases). Trimming took off 3 bases at V and 2 bases at J, with 10 bases between the two ends. Germline CDR1 and CDR2: MDHEN and SYDVKM. This CDR3 is 14 amino acids long. The CDR3 spells CASSFRVHQETQYF. CDR3 sequence (DNA): TGTGCCAGCAGTTTCAGGGTTCATCAAGAGACCCAGTACTTC.

CDR3 bases: TGTGCCAGCAGCTCGAAACTAGCGGCAAAATCCTACGAGCAGTACTTC. Translation: CASSSKLAAKSYEQYF. The chain couples TRBV5-6 to TRBJ2-7, with 8 positions matching TRBD2. V trimming: 3 bases; J trimming: 1 base; junction bases outside the gene matches: 9. The CDR3 extends over 16 amino acids. Germline CDR1 and CDR2: SGHDT and YYEEEE.

The chain employs TRBV19 and TRBJ1-5; 9 nucleotides line up with TRBD1. V lost 7 bases, J lost 2 bases, and 3 bases stayed unmatched. CDR1 LNHDA and CDR2 SQIVND come from the germline V gene (reference sequence). The CDR3 consists of 14 residues. Here the CDR3 DNA reads TGTGCCAGTATGGGACAGGGTGGCAATCAGCCCCAGCATTTT. Protein sequence: CASMGQGGNQPQHF.

The V gene is TRBV3-1 (or the pseudogene TRBV3-2), the J gene TRBJ1-2; 7 positions match TRBD1. Per germline, CDR1 LGHDT and CDR2 YNNKEL (reference sequence). CDR3 length: 12 residues. The V gene end was trimmed by 4 bases and the J gene end by 7 bases; junction bases not matched to a gene: 3. CDR3 in amino acids: CASSLGQVGYTF. CDR3 coding DNA: TGTGCCAGCAGCCTAGGACAGGTTGGCTACACCTTC.

The V call is TRBV5-8, the J call TRBJ2-1; 8 bases are a match to TRBD2. The V and J ends lost 0 bases and 0 bases, in that order; junction bases with no gene match: 5. CDR3 length: 17 residues. The germline V gene has CDR1 SGHTS and CDR2 YDEGEE. Here the CDR3 reads CASSLARTSGSYNEQFF. The CDR3 DNA reads as TGTGCCAGCAGCTTGGCCCGTACTAGCGGCTCCTACAATGAGCAGTTCTTC.

V gene TRBV7-9 combines with J gene TRBJ2-7, with D possibly being TRBD1 (6 bases). Trimming left V 4 bases short and J 3 bases short, with 7 bases between. The CDR3 is 12 residues long. CDR1 and CDR2 (germline): SEHNR, FQNEAQ (reference sequence). The CDR3 DNA reads as TGTGCCAGCAGCTGGGACAACTACGAGCAGTACTTC. Its protein is CASSWDNYEQYF.

The chain links TRBV7-2 to TRBJ2-3; 10 nucleotides agree with TRBD2. Germline-derived CDR1 and CDR2 are SGHTA and FQGNSA. The CDR3 is 16 residues long. The J segment lost 2 bases and the V segment lost 4 bases, leaving 6 bases of the junction unmatched. The CDR3 DNA reads as TGTGCCAGCAGCTCCCGACTAGCGGGCTCCACAGATACGCAGTATTTT. It yields the protein CASSSRLAGSTDTQYF.

The sample holds many counts of this clone. This chain's CDR3 is CSVEAGLTGNTIYF. The CDR3 DNA reads TGCAGCGTTGAAGCAGGGCTAACAGGAAACACCATATATTTT. The rearrangement uses TRBV29-1 and TRBJ1-3; D is possibly TRBD1 (5 bases). V lost 1 base to trimming and J lost 4 bases, with 11 bases between them. Germline V gene sequence: CDR1 SQVTM, CDR2 ANQGSEA. The CDR3 runs to 14 residues.

This clone turned up a few times. This chain joins TRBV7-9 and TRBJ2-5; 7 bases map to TRBD1. The CDR3 consists of 14 residues. Germline-derived CDR1 and CDR2 are SEHNR and FQNEAQ (reference sequence). V dropped 5 bases and J dropped 4; count of bases not matched to a gene: 7. The CDR3 protein is CASSPGQAAETQYF. The CDR3 DNA sequence: TGTGCCAGCAGCCCCGGACAGGCGGCAGAGACCCAGTACTTC.

The chain uses TRBV29-1 and TRBJ1-1; D perhaps matches TRBD1 (5 bases). Germline assignment: CDR1 SQVTM and CDR2 ANQGSEA. V was cut by 0 bases and J by 4 bases, with 15 bases left in between. The CDR3 contains 15 residues. CDR3 region: CSVEDGRGGGTEAFF. The CDR3 coding sequence is TGCAGCGTTGAAGATGGTAGGGGAGGAGGCACTGAAGCTTTCTTT.

This chain links TRBV7-2 with TRBJ2-1; 8 nucleotides match TRBD1. V was clipped by 3 bases and J by 2 bases; unmatched bases: 3. Germline assignment: CDR1 SGHTA and CDR2 FQGNSA. The CDR3 totals 15 residues. CDR3 nucleotide sequence: TGTGCCAGCAGCTTCGACAGGGGACCCTACAATGAGCAGTTCTTC. Its protein is CASSFDRGPYNEQFF.

V and J are TRBV18 and TRBJ2-1; 7 bases line up with TRBD1. Looked up from germline, CDR1 is KGHSH and CDR2 is LQKENI. CDR3 size: 14 residues. J was trimmed by 4 bases and V by 3 bases; bases with no gene match: 3. CDR3 in amino acids: CASSPQDRYNEQFF. The CDR3 DNA is TGTGCCAGCTCACCTCAGGACAGGTACAATGAGCAGTTCTTC. Using reference TRBV18 and TRBJ2-1 for the parts outside the CDR3, the full variable domain is NAGVMQNPRHLVRRRGQEARLRCSPMKGHSHVYWYRQLPEEGLKFMVYLQKENIIDESGMPKERFSAEFPKEGPSILRIQQVVRGDSAAYFCASSPQDRYNEQFFGPGTRLTVL.

This clone was seen more than once but under ten times. The chain uses TRBV11-2 and TRBJ1-5; 8 positions match TRBD1. The V gene's germline CDR1 is SGHAT and CDR2 FQNNGV. The CDR3 loop spans 16 amino acids. V trimming: 4 bases; J trimming: 2 bases; junction bases outside the gene matches: 7. The CDR3: CASSSDRGQGNQPQHF. The CDR3 DNA reads TGTGCCAGCAGCTCCGATAGGGGACAGGGCAATCAGCCCCAGCATTTT.

In this sample, this clone turned up a few times. The V and J genes are TRBV5-1 and TRBJ2-1; D gene uncertain. Germline V gives CDR1 SGHRS, CDR2 YFSETQ. CDR3 length: 14 amino acids. V dropped 2 bases and J dropped 9 bases, with 15 bases sitting between them. Here the CDR3 reads CASSLTFSRVEQFF. CDR3 bases: TGCGCCAGCAGCTTAACGTTTTCGCGCGTTGAGCAGTTCTTC. The variable domain in full, completed from reference TRBV5-1 and TRBJ2-1, reads KAGVTQTPRYLIKTRGQQVTLSCSPISGHRSVSWYQQTPGQGLQFLFEYFSETQRNKGNFPGRFSGRQFSNSRSEMNVSTLELGDSALYLCASSLTFSRVEQFFGPGTRLTVL.

This clone is a singleton in its sample. CDR3 DNA: TGTGCCAGCAGTGCCGGGCGGGGACGCGGCCAGCCCCAGCATTTT. Encoded protein: CASSAGRGRGQPQHF. The V gene is TRBV2, the J gene TRBJ1-5, with D perhaps TRBD1 (5 bases). V was clipped by 4 bases and J by 7 bases, with 17 bases between them. CDR3 length: 15 residues. From germline, CDR1 is SNHLY and CDR2 FYNNEI.

This clone was found once. J is TRBJ1-4 and V is TRBV7-9; TRBD1 might be the D (6 bases). The length of the CDR3 is 15 residues. Germline CDR1 is SEHNR and CDR2 is FQNEAQ (reference sequence). With 5 bases removed from V and 4 bases from J, the gap between germline ends came to 14 bases. The CDR3, as DNA: TGTGCCAGCAGCCCGCAACAGGGACGTAATGAAAAACTGTTTTTT. Translated, it gives CASSPQQGRNEKLFF.

As DNA, the CDR3 is TGTGCCACCAGTGATTATGAGCGGAGGGCCCCCAATGAGCAGTTCTTC. Translation gives CATSDYERRAPNEQFF. The gene calls are TRBV24-1 and TRBJ2-1; tentative D call: TRBD2 (6 bases). Germline values: CDR1 KGHDR, CDR2 SFDVKD. Trimming took off 2 bases at V and 6 bases at J, with 16 bases between the two ends. CDR3 size: 16 residues.

This chain connects TRBV9 to TRBJ2-7; the match to TRBD2 covers 9 bases. Germline trimming cut 0 bases from V and 2 bases from J; bases unmatched to any gene: 3. The CDR3 extends over 15 amino acids. Per germline, CDR1 SGDLS and CDR2 YYNGEE. The DNA for the CDR3 is TGTGCCAGCAGCGTAGGTCTAGCGGGGACCTACGAGCAGTACTTC. Translating gives CASSVGLAGTYEQYF.

The chain uses TRBV19 and TRBJ2-3; D is undetermined. Trimming stripped 5 bases from V and 6 bases from J, with 6 bases between. The CDR3 extends over 11 amino acids. Germline CDR1 and CDR2: LNHDA and SQIVND (reference sequence). CDR3 bases: TGTGCCAGTAGTTTATTGGATACGCAGTATTTT. Amino acids: CASSLLDTQYF.

The V call is TRBV18, the J call TRBJ2-1; tentatively, D is TRBD2 (6 bases). Trimming took 4 bases from V and 5 from J, leaving 18 bases between them. This CDR3 comprises 16 residues. Per germline, CDR1 KGHSH and CDR2 LQKENI. This CDR3 is CASSLLGAGSNNEQFF. The CDR3 nucleotides are TGTGCCAGCTCACTTCTAGGGGCGGGATCCAACAATGAGCAGTTCTTC. The full variable domain, completed using reference TRBV18 and TRBJ2-1, is NAGVMQNPRHLVRRRGQEARLRCSPMKGHSHVYWYRQLPEEGLKFMVYLQKENIIDESGMPKERFSAEFPKEGPSILRIQQVVRGDSAAYFCASSLLGAGSNNEQFFGPGTRLTVL.

This rearrangement joins TRBV18 to TRBJ2-4; TRBD2 matches at 11 bases. Germline assignment: CDR1 KGHSH and CDR2 LQKENI. This CDR3 has 19 amino acids. V lost 3 bases, J lost 0 bases, and 10 bases stayed unmatched. The CDR3 bases are TGTGCCAGCTCACCTGCTCCTAGCGGGAGGTCCCTAGCCAAAAACATTCAGTACTTC. Translating it yields CASSPAPSGRSLAKNIQYF.

The sample holds a few counts of this clone. The chain links TRBV7-6 to TRBJ2-3; 9 bases line up with TRBD1. J was trimmed by 5 bases and V by 5 bases; bases with no gene match: 11. This CDR3 region has 16 residues. Germline CDR1 SGHVS, CDR2 FNYEAQ. CDR3 amino acids: CASSHKLTGGLDTQYF. The CDR3 DNA reads as TGTGCCAGCAGCCATAAATTGACAGGGGGTTTAGATACGCAGTATTTT.

The CDR3 here is CASSNHRGRTEKLFF. The CDR3 nucleotides are TGTGCCAGCAGTAACCACAGGGGGCGTACAGAAAAACTGTTTTTT. The chain combines TRBV6-5 with TRBJ1-4; TRBD1 aligns across 9 bases. The CDR3 consists of 15 residues. Unmatched junction bases numbered 9, after V lost 5 bases and J lost 8 bases. Germline V CDR1 and CDR2: MNHEY, SVGAGI.

The rearrangement uses TRBV5-6 and TRBJ2-6; 7 bases line up with TRBD1. The CDR3 runs to 17 residues. Germline CDR1 is SGHDT and CDR2 is YYEEEE. V shed 6 bases, J shed 1 base, and the junction held 10 bases outside the gene matches. The CDR3 coding sequence is TGTGCCAGCACGGAGACAGGGAAATCGTCTGGGGCCAACGTCCTGACTTTC. This encodes CASTETGKSSGANVLTF.

This rearrangement joins TRBV6-6 to TRBJ2-1; 14 bases align to TRBD2. CDR3 length equals 15 residues. Per the germline V gene, CDR1 is MNHNY and CDR2 is SVGAGI (reference sequence). Trimming took 7 bases from V and 10 from J; bases not matched to a gene: 9. The CDR3 DNA reads TGTGCCAGCATTCCAGGACTAGCGGGAGGAGGAGAGCAGTTCTTC. Its protein product is CASIPGLAGGGEQFF.

The rearrangement joins TRBV7-2 to TRBJ2-3, with a possible D match to TRBD2 (6 bases). From germline, CDR1 is SGHTA and CDR2 FQGNSA. This CDR3 has 17 amino acids. V lost 4 bases, J lost 2 bases, and 19 bases lay in between. The CDR3 region is CASSSRTIGGATDTQYF. The CDR3 region has the DNA TGTGCCAGCAGCTCCAGGACGATCGGGGGAGCCACAGATACGCAGTATTTT.

The chain is built from TRBV12-3 or TRBV12-4 and TRBJ1-1; TRBD1 aligns across 9 bases. This CDR3 comprises 13 residues. With V trimmed by 6 bases and J by 11 bases, 10 bases remained unmatched. CDR3 in DNA: TGTGCCAGCAGGTCCGGGACAGGGCAGCCCGCTTTCTTT. This codes for CASRSGTGQPAFF.

This clone has more than one count but fewer than ten. This chain uses TRBV12-3 or TRBV12-4 with TRBJ1-1; D is uncertain. V lost 0 bases to trimming and J lost 4 bases, with 6 bases between them. The CDR3 has 13 amino acids. In nucleotides, the CDR3 is TGTGCCAGCAGTTTAGCCGGGTTCACTGAAGCTTTCTTT. Translating gives CASSLAGFTEAFF.

The rearrangement joins TRBV2 to TRBJ2-2, with D tentatively TRBD2 (6 bases). The CDR3 runs 15 residues. V lost 6 bases, J lost 1 base, and 12 bases lay in between. CDR1 is SNHLY and CDR2 is FYNNEI in the germline V gene. CDR3 coding DNA: TGTGCCAGCAGCCCGCGGGGCCTGAACACCGGGGAGCTGTTTTTT. This translates into CASSPRGLNTGELFF.

The V call is TRBV7-2, the J call TRBJ2-1; D is perhaps TRBD2 (5 bases). V was cut by 5 bases and J by 5 bases, with 16 bases left in between. This CDR3 has 15 residues. The germline V gene encodes CDR1 SGHTA and CDR2 FQGNSA. The CDR3 coding sequence is TGTGCCAGCAGCGCTACTTCCGGGATCCACAATGAGCAGTTCTTC. Translated: CASSATSGIHNEQFF.

The genes are TRBV19 and TRBJ1-5, with 7 bases identical to TRBD1. The CDR3 consists of 15 residues. CDR1 is LNHDA, CDR2 SQIVND, per germline (reference sequence). With V trimmed by 2 bases and J by 7 bases, 8 bases remained unmatched. The CDR3 loop reads CASSINHRGDQPQHF. CDR3 DNA: TGTGCCAGTAGTATAAACCACAGGGGCGACCAGCCCCAGCATTTT.

V is TRBV3-1 (or the pseudogene TRBV3-2) and J is TRBJ2-5; 7 bases fit TRBD1. The J segment lost 5 bases and the V segment lost 2 bases, leaving 5 bases of the junction unmatched. Germline-derived CDR1 and CDR2 are LGHDT and YNNKEL (reference sequence). The CDR3 loop spans 14 amino acids. The CDR3 protein is CASSQPTGSETQYF. In nucleotides, the CDR3 is TGTGCCAGCAGCCAACCGACAGGGAGCGAGACCCAGTACTTC.